A selection of T cell receptor beta chains follows, all from one sample in a study of T cell responses to AZD1222 COVID-19 vaccine. Generated by immunoSEQ multiplex PCR, the TCRdb table keeps only in-frame clones and is missing some. The table has about 99,000 clones, roughly nine tenths seen once. The starting material was peripheral blood, obtained 28 days after the second dose of the MenACWY control vaccine. These TCRs come from an adult who received the MenACWY meningococcal vaccine as a control. Each CDR3 is given with its conserved first and last residue. A D gene is named only where the DNA matches it firmly. Clone size is shown for a subset of rows, as once, few, many or a class of expanded clone.

V	size	J	D	CDR3	DNA
TRBV5-8	-	TRBJ1-2	-	CASSRKRGHLLDPNYGYTF	TGTGCCAGCAGCCGCAAAAGAGGTCATCTCCTCGACCCTAACTATGGCTACACCTTC
TRBV7-9	-	TRBJ1-5	TRBD1	CASSGGTGNRGSNQPQHF	TGTGCCAGCAGCGGTGGGACAGGGAATCGTGGGAGCAATCAGCCCCAGCATTTT
TRBV6-5	-	TRBJ1-5	TRBD1	CASSYSGQGNQPQHF	TGTGCCAGCAGTTACTCAGGACAGGGCAATCAGCCCCAGCATTTT
TRBV19	-	TRBJ2-1	-	CASRMGVSYNEQFF	TGTGCCAGTAGGATGGGGGTCTCCTACAATGAGCAGTTCTTC
TRBV7-2	-	TRBJ1-4	-	CASSPDGRDFDEKLFF	TGTGCCAGCAGCCCGGATGGGAGGGACTTCGATGAAAAACTGTTTTTT
TRBV12-3/TRBV12-4	-	TRBJ1-6	-	CASSSFRSSPLHF	TGTGCCAGCAGTTCTTTCAGGTCTTCACCCCTCCACTTT
TRBV30	once	TRBJ2-3	TRBD2	CAWREPSGGTDTQYF	TGTGCCTGGAGAGAACCTAGCGGGGGCACAGATACGCAGTATTTT
TRBV11-2	-	TRBJ1-1	TRBD1	CASSLTGDGTEAFF	TGTGCCAGCAGCCTTACAGGGGACGGCACTGAAGCTTTCTTT
TRBV5-4	-	TRBJ1-2	-	CASSSGGYGYTF	TGTGCCAGCAGTTCAGGAGGGTATGGCTACACCTTC
TRBV5-1	once	TRBJ2-1	-	CASSLGLRSSYNEQFF	TGCGCCAGCAGCTTGGGTCTCAGGAGCTCCTACAATGAGCAGTTCTTC
TRBV6-5	-	TRBJ1-1	-	CASSGGGDTEAFF	TGTGCCAGCAGCGGGGGTGGGGACACTGAAGCTTTCTTT
TRBV5-1	-	TRBJ2-2	TRBD2	CASLGLGDTGELFF	TGCGCCAGCCTTGGACTAGGGGACACCGGGGAGCTGTTTTTT
TRBV28	-	TRBJ1-4	-	CASSPPGQQNEKLFF	TGTGCCAGCAGTCCTCCGGGACAACAGAATGAAAAACTGTTTTTT
TRBV4-2	-	TRBJ1-1	-	CASSQDIGARSTEAFF	TGTGCCAGCAGCCAAGATATAGGGGCGAGGAGTACTGAAGCTTTCTTT
TRBV5-5	-	TRBJ2-7	-	CASSLAHYEQYF	TGTGCCAGCAGCTTGGCCCACTACGAGCAGTACTTC
TRBV28	-	TRBJ1-2	TRBD1	CASSLGQGRPNYGYTF	TGTGCCAGCAGTCTAGGACAGGGCCGACCTAACTATGGCTACACCTTC
TRBV11-2	few	TRBJ2-7	TRBD2	CASSLTSGGGNEQYF	TGTGCCAGCAGCTTAACATCGGGGGGTGGGAACGAGCAGTACTTC
TRBV28	-	TRBJ2-5	-	CASSTDSKPETQYF	TGTGCCAGCAGTACCGACTCCAAGCCAGAGACCCAGTACTTC
TRBV29-1	-	TRBJ2-1	TRBD2	CSVESSGGAFNEQFF	TGCAGCGTTGAAAGTAGCGGGGGGGCCTTTAATGAGCAGTTCTTC
TRBV21-1	-	TRBJ1-5	-	CASSTAAWTYDSNQPQHF	TGTGCCAGCAGCACCGCCGCCTGGACGTACGATAGCAATCAGCCCCAGCATTTT
TRBV28	-	TRBJ1-1	-	CASSLTRAVGTNTEAFF	TGTGCCAGCAGTTTGACCAGGGCAGTGGGGACGAACACTGAAGCTTTCTTT
TRBV7-8	-	TRBJ1-2	TRBD1	CASSVRQGEYGYTF	TGTGCCAGCAGCGTACGACAGGGCGAATATGGCTACACCTTC
TRBV7-8	-	TRBJ2-3	-	CASSPLQRISTDTQYF	TGTGCCAGCAGCCCCCTTCAGAGAATTAGCACAGATACGCAGTATTTT
TRBV18	-	TRBJ2-6	-	CASSATDSGANVLTF	TGTGCCAGCTCAGCGACAGACTCTGGGGCCAACGTCCTGACTTTC
TRBV9	once	TRBJ1-1	-	CASSEFGQNTEAFF	TGTGCCAGCAGCGAATTTGGACAGAACACTGAAGCTTTCTTT
TRBV5-3	-	TRBJ1-6	-	CARSRDPEPNNSPLHF	TGTGCCAGAAGCCGGGACCCAGAACCCAATAATTCACCCCTCCACTTT
TRBV7-3	-	TRBJ2-7	TRBD1	CASSYYPPNRGFYEQYF	TGTGCCAGCAGCTACTATCCGCCAAACAGGGGATTCTACGAGCAGTACTTC
TRBV19	few	TRBJ2-1	TRBD1	CASSISSRGQVRHEQFF	TGTGCCAGTAGTATTTCTTCTAGAGGACAGGTCCGACATGAGCAGTTCTTC
TRBV9	-	TRBJ1-1	TRBD1	CASSVQTGLNTEAFF	TGTGCCAGCAGCGTGCAGACAGGGCTGAACACTGAAGCTTTCTTT
TRBV2	-	TRBJ2-1	TRBD2	CASSEGLAGAYNEQFF	TGTGCCAGCAGTGAAGGCCTAGCGGGGGCATACAATGAGCAGTTCTTC
TRBV3-1/TRBV3-2	-	TRBJ1-1	-	CASTLVPGEAFF	TGTGCCAGCACCCTCGTCCCGGGTGAAGCTTTCTTT
TRBV4-3	few	TRBJ2-4	TRBD1	CASSQDLGRTGRNIQYF	TGCGCCAGCAGCCAAGATTTGGGGAGGACAGGGCGGAACATTCAGTACTTC
TRBV28	once	TRBJ2-2	-	CASSLLSRVSTGELFF	TGTGCCAGCAGTTTACTCAGCAGGGTCTCCACCGGGGAGCTGTTTTTT
TRBV6-2/TRBV6-3	few	TRBJ1-1	-	CASSPHRTARTKAFF	TGTGCCAGCAGTCCCCACCGGACAGCGCGTACTAAGGCTTTCTTT
TRBV19	-	TRBJ2-1	-	CASSINRGNEQFF	TGTGCCAGTAGTATTAACCGGGGCAATGAGCAGTTCTTC
TRBV27	-	TRBJ2-4	TRBD1	CASSWTGGSGKNIQYF	TGTGCCAGCAGTTGGACAGGGGGCTCTGGCAAAAACATTCAGTACTTC
TRBV4-1	few	TRBJ1-1	TRBD1	CASKPLLRTGTGGRNTEAFF	TGCGCCAGCAAACCTCTCCTCCGAACCGGGACAGGGGGCCGGAACACTGAAGCTTTCTTT
TRBV7-2	-	TRBJ2-1	TRBD1	CASSSTGQFEQFF	TGTGCCAGCAGCTCGACGGGACAGTTTGAGCAGTTCTTC
TRBV6-5	-	TRBJ1-2	-	CASTASGQRYGYTF	TGTGCCAGCACGGCCTCCGGGCAGCGCTATGGCTACACCTTC
TRBV7-7	-	TRBJ2-5	TRBD1	CASSLSATGRETQYF	TGTGCTAGCAGCCTCAGTGCGACAGGGAGAGAGACCCAGTACTTC
TRBV6-2/TRBV6-3	-	TRBJ2-2	TRBD1	CASSYLRQGPIPSTGELFF	TGTGCCAGCAGTTATCTTCGACAGGGGCCTATACCGAGCACCGGGGAGCTGTTTTTT
TRBV28	-	TRBJ1-2	TRBD1	CASRSPGQGSSYYGYTF	TGTGCCAGCAGGTCCCCGGGACAGGGGTCTTCCTACTATGGCTACACCTTC
TRBV27	-	TRBJ1-4	-	CASRSLTVPDEKLFF	TGTGCCAGCAGGAGTTTGACAGTCCCAGATGAAAAACTGTTTTTT
TRBV7-2	-	TRBJ2-7	-	CASSRRSSEFSYEQYF	TGTGCCAGCAGCCGTCGATCTAGCGAATTCTCATACGAGCAGTACTTC
TRBV19	-	TRBJ1-2	-	CASRSVYGYTF	TGTGCCAGTAGGTCGGTCTATGGCTACACCTTC
TRBV2	-	TRBJ1-6	-	CASSWEGMENNSPLHF	TGTGCCAGCAGCTGGGAGGGGATGGAAAATAATTCACCCCTCCACTTT
TRBV7-2	-	TRBJ1-1	TRBD1	CASSLRPGTGVDTEAFF	TGTGCCAGCAGCTTACGTCCCGGGACAGGGGTGGACACTGAAGCTTTCTTT
TRBV29-1	-	TRBJ1-5	-	CSVGEGVMSNQPQHF	TGCAGCGTGGGGGAAGGGGTTATGAGCAATCAGCCCCAGCATTTT
TRBV3-1/TRBV3-2	-	TRBJ1-5	TRBD1	CASSRAGTGDQPQHF	TGTGCCAGCAGCCGCGCCGGGACAGGCGATCAGCCCCAGCATTTT
TRBV29-1	-	TRBJ1-4	TRBD1	CSVEGQGDPGKLFF	TGCAGCGTTGAAGGACAGGGGGACCCTGGAAAACTGTTTTTT
TRBV7-2	-	TRBJ2-1	-	CASSFTASYNEQFF	TGTGCCAGCAGCTTCACAGCCTCCTACAATGAGCAGTTCTTC
TRBV3-1/TRBV3-2	-	TRBJ2-5	TRBD1	CASSPYQGAWETQYF	TGTGCCAGCAGTCCCTACCAGGGGGCCTGGGAGACCCAGTACTTC
TRBV4-2	-	TRBJ1-2	-	CASSQDRNRPTNYGYTF	TGTGCCAGCAGCCAAGACAGAAACAGGCCGACTAACTATGGCTACACCTTC
TRBV11-3	-	TRBJ1-3	TRBD1	CASSPGTGRPGNTIYF	TGTGCCAGCAGCCCCGGGACAGGGCGCCCTGGAAACACCATATATTTT